The sequence of this T cell receptor (beta chain) was determined in a study of identical twins. One entry per CDR3 protein, called by TCRdb with MiXCR from the 5' RACE reads. The sample includes hundreds of thousands of distinct CDR3 sequences, 5.5% to 8% seen only once; the top ten take 3.5% to 4%. V dropped 5 bases and J dropped 7 bases, with 15 bases sitting between them. The germline V gene has CDR1 SGHTA and CDR2 FQGNSA. CDR3 length equals 13 residues. The data also belong to a second study, concerning yellow fever vaccine responses in identical twins.

The TCR comes from a woman under 30 in good health. The sample was memory (CD45RO+) T cells sorted from blood. The chain carries TRBV7-2 and TRBJ2-7, with D possibly TRBD2 on 6 matching bases. The CDR3 DNA reads TGTGCCAGCAGCCCACCGGGAGAATGGGAGCAGTACTTC. Amino acids: CASSPPGEWEQYF.